The clone carrying this T cell receptor (beta chain) was seen at least ten times. Its cognate antigen is unknown. The source material, RNA transcripts, was used to amplify TCR beta CDR3 regions. First-round RT-PCR targeting the TCR CDR3 was performed with the HTBI primer set. TCRdb recomputed calls from the multiplex PCR reads with MiXCR, one row per CDR3 protein. The sample carries roughly 550,000 distinct CDR3 sequences, around 16% recorded once. This sample is part of a study of T cells in Graves' hyperthyroidism and ophthalmopathy. Diagnosis rested on symptoms, serum thyroxine and TRAb, thyroid ultrasound, and orbital computed tomography. Each 10 ml fresh peripheral blood draw supplied the PBMCs. Overall study findings and caveats: A model of 13 V-J features distinguished ophthalmopathy from stable hyperthyroidism. Most clonotypes expanded in the thyroid (above 0.001) were also present in blood.

The sequencing sample was made of blood. The TCR was taken from a woman aged 25 to 39 with Graves' ophthalmopathy.

CDR3 in DNA: TGTGCCAGCTCACTAGAAGGATTGTACTCCTACGAGCAGTACTTC. Its translation: CASSLEGLYSYEQYF. The chain uses TRBV18 and TRBJ2-7; no clear D. The V and J ends lost 4 bases and 0 bases respectively, with 13 bases between them. The CDR3 runs 15 residues. Germline assignment: CDR1 KGHSH and CDR2 LQKENI.